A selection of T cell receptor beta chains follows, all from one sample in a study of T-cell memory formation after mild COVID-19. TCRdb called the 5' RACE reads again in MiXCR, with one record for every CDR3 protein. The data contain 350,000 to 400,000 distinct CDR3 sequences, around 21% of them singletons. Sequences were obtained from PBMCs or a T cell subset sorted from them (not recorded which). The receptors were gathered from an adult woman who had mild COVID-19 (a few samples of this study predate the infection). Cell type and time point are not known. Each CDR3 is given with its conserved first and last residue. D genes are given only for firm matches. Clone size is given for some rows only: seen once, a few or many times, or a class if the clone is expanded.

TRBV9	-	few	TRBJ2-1	CASSVDTNEQFF	TGTGCCAGCAGCGTAGACACCAATGAGCAGTTCTTC
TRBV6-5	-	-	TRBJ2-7	CASSTWTAAYEQYF	TGTGCCAGCAGCACATGGACAGCGGCCTACGAGCAGTACTTC
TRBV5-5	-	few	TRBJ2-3	CASSLGPGFVDTQYF	TGTGCCAGCAGCTTAGGGCCAGGATTTGTGGATACGCAGTATTTT
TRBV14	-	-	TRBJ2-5	CAVRDSGETQYF	TGTGCCGTACGGGACTCCGGAGAGACCCAGTACTTC
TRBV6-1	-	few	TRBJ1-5	CASSEARNQPQHF	TGTGCCAGCAGTGAAGCGCGCAATCAGCCCCAGCATTTT
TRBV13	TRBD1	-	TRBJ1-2	CASSLGLDRGDGYTF	TGTGCCAGCAGCTTAGGCCTCGACAGGGGTGATGGCTACACCTTC
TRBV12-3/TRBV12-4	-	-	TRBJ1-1	CASSLGQSRGAFF	TGTGCCAGCAGTTTAGGACAGTCCCGGGGAGCTTTCTTT
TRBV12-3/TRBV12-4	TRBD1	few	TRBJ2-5	CASRPGQGATYTETQYF	TGTGCCAGCAGGCCGGGACAGGGGGCGACGTATACGGAGACCCAGTACTTC
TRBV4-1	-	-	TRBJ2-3	CASSQDLYSRRETDTQYF	TGCGCCAGCAGCCAAGATCTTTACAGCCGAAGAGAGACAGATACGCAGTATTTT
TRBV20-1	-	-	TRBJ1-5	CSARDRAVVQPQHF	TGCAGTGCTAGAGATAGGGCAGTTGTGCAGCCCCAGCATTTT
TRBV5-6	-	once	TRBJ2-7	CASSLRFGGAYEQYF	TGTGCCAGCAGCTTGAGATTCGGGGGAGCCTACGAGCAGTACTTC
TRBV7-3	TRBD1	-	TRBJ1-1	CASSLTTGGYTEAFF	TGTGCCAGCAGCCTAACGACAGGGGGCTACACTGAAGCTTTCTTT
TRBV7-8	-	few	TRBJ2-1	CASSSSGYEQFF	TGTGCCAGCAGCTCGTCGGGGTATGAGCAGTTCTTC
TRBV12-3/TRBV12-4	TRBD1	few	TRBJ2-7	CASSPDRRSSEQYF	TGTGCCAGCAGTCCGGACAGGCGGAGCAGCGAGCAGTACTTC
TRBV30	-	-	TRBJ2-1	CAWSVRTEQFF	TGTGCCTGGAGTGTACGCACTGAGCAGTTCTTC
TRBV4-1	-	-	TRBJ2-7	CASSQARGASYEQYF	TGCGCCAGCAGCCAAGCCAGAGGGGCTAGCTACGAGCAGTACTTC
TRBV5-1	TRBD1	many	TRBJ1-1	CASSLEPQGARATEAFF	TGCGCCAGCAGCTTGGAACCACAGGGGGCGCGGGCCACTGAAGCTTTCTTT
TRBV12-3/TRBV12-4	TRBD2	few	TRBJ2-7	CASSLVAGLQGAEQYF	TGTGCCAGCAGTCTCGTAGCGGGCCTCCAAGGGGCCGAGCAGTACTTC
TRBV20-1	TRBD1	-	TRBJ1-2	CSARDQGQAYGYTF	TGCAGTGCTAGAGATCAGGGACAGGCCTATGGCTACACCTTC
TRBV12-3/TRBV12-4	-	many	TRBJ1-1	CASSLRRTEAFF	TGTGCCAGCAGTTTGAGAAGGACTGAAGCTTTCTTT
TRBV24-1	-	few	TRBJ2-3	CATMSEPHTDTQYF	TGTGCCACCATGTCGGAGCCTCACACAGATACGCAGTATTTT
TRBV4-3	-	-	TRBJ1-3	CASSLSPDSGNTIYF	TGCGCCAGCAGCCTCTCACCAGACTCTGGAAACACCATATATTTT
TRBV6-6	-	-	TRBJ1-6	CASSRIAQGTNSPLHF	TGTGCCAGCAGTCGGATCGCACAGGGTACTAATTCACCCCTCCACTTT
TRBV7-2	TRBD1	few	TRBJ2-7	CASSSPTTTGFTYEQYF	TGTGCCAGCAGCTCCCCGACAACGACAGGGTTTACCTACGAGCAGTACTTC
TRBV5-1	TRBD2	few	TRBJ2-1	CASSTRGGYNEQFF	TGCGCCAGCAGTACCCGGGGGGGCTACAATGAGCAGTTCTTC
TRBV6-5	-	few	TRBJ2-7	CASSYRRTLDEQYF	TGTGCCAGCAGTTACCGACGGACTCTGGACGAGCAGTACTTC
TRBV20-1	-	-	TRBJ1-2	CSARPETERGYTF	TGCAGTGCTAGACCTGAGACCGAACGGGGCTACACCTTC
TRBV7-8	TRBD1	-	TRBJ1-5	CASSLADRGGQPQHF	TGTGCCAGCAGCTTAGCGGACAGGGGAGGTCAGCCCCAGCATTTT
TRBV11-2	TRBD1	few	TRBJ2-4	CASSQGVGLGRAKNIQYF	TGTGCCAGCAGCCAGGGGGTAGGGTTGGGGCGGGCCAAAAACATTCAGTACTTC
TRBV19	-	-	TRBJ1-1	CASSIAPRGTEAFF	TGTGCCAGTAGTATAGCCCCCAGGGGCACTGAAGCTTTCTTT
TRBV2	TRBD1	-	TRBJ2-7	CASEVRGQRYEQYF	TGTGCCAGCGAGGTCAGGGGGCAACGCTACGAGCAGTACTTC
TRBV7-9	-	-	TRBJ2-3	CASSTGDHPTHTQYF	TGTGCCAGCAGCACGGGGGACCACCCCACTCATACGCAGTATTTT
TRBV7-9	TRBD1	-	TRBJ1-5	CASSLEGGPQPQHF	TGTGCCAGCAGCTTAGAAGGGGGCCCTCAGCCCCAGCATTTT
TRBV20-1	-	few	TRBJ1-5	CSATPLKDSSSYNQPQHF	TGCAGTGCTACCCCACTAAAGGACAGCTCATCTTATAATCAGCCCCAGCATTTT
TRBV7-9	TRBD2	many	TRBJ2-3	CASSSRPKTSGKPDTQYF	TGTGCCAGCAGCTCCCGGCCCAAGACTAGCGGAAAGCCAGATACGCAGTATTTT
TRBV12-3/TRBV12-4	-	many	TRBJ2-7	CASSFGQNYEQYF	TGTGCCAGCAGTTTCGGTCAGAACTACGAGCAGTACTTC